This T cell receptor (beta chain) was identified during a study of technical replicates of blood from several donors. The CDR3 has 13 amino acids. V lost 7 bases, J lost 1 base, and 12 bases lay in between. CDR1 is SGHNT and CDR2 is YYREEE in the germline V gene (reference sequence). The assay was immunoSEQ multiplex PCR, and TCRdb's table has in-frame clones only and misses some. The sample consists of more than 80,000 clones, approximately 96% of them appearing once. In this sample, this clone turned up once. The specimen sequenced was T cells isolated from PBMCs. The chain links TRBV5-4 to TRBJ2-7; D unresolved. The clonotype was recovered from a human donor in good health. CDR3 region: CASGGNLSYEQYF. The CDR3 nucleotides are TGTGCCAGCGGCGGCAACCTATCCTACGAGCAGTACTTC.